The rows below give T cell receptor beta chains drawn from one sample of a study of response to subunit inactivated influenza vaccine. TCRdb passed the RT-PCR reads through MiXCR, listing each CDR3 protein once. Of about 480,000 distinct CDR3 sequences in the sample, approximately 13% are singletons; the top ten hold around 13%. Here the sequenced sample was PBMCs from blood, taken around seven weeks after vaccination. All receptors come from a man aged 45-60 years who received an inactivated influenza vaccine. Both conserved end residues are part of each CDR3. D genes are given only for firm matches. The listing skips clone size in some rows; elsewhere it reads once, few, many or a size class.

size: few
D: TRBD1
length: 14
J: TRBJ1-4
V: TRBV5-5
CDR3: CASSSGTAIRKLFF
DNA: TGTGCCAGCAGCTCCGGGACAGCTATAAGAAAACTGTTTTTT

size: .
D: .
length: 17
J: TRBJ1-2
V: TRBV4-3
CDR3: CASSQDTRGYWNYGYTF
DNA: TGCGCCAGCAGCCAAGATACGAGAGGGTATTGGAACTATGGCTACACCTTC

size: few
D: .
length: 16
J: TRBJ2-1
V: TRBV29-1
CDR3: CSVELDNRAGRNEQFF
DNA: TGCAGCGTTGAGTTGGACAACAGGGCTGGGAGGAATGAGCAGTTCTTC

size: many
D: TRBD2
length: 15
J: TRBJ2-3
V: TRBV5-1
CDR3: CASSLAGGGTDTQYF
DNA: TGTGCCAGCAGCTTAGCGGGGGGGGGCACAGATACGCAGTATTTT

size: .
D: TRBD1
length: 17
J: TRBJ1-1
V: TRBV7-9
CDR3: CASSLGRGRPGFTEAFF
DNA: TGTGCCAGCAGCTTAGGCAGGGGGCGCCCTGGGTTCACTGAAGCTTTCTTT

size: few
D: .
length: 13
J: TRBJ1-1
V: TRBV7-2
CDR3: CASSLAPRTEAFF
DNA: TGTGCCAGCAGCTTAGCACCAAGAACTGAAGCTTTCTTT

size: .
D: TRBD1
length: 15
J: TRBJ1-2
V: TRBV29-1
CDR3: CSARGLGDRDYGYTF
DNA: TGCAGCGCCCGAGGCCTAGGGGACAGAGACTATGGCTACACCTTC

size: many
D: TRBD2
length: 15
J: TRBJ2-1
V: TRBV12-3/TRBV12-4
CDR3: CASSFSSGGSGEQFF
DNA: TGTGCCAGCAGTTTCTCTAGCGGGGGGTCCGGGGAGCAGTTCTTC

size: few
D: .
length: 14
J: TRBJ1-2
V: TRBV21-1
CDR3: CASSKAGQGRGYTF
DNA: TGTGCCAGCAGCAAAGCAGGTCAGGGAAGAGGCTACACCTTC

size: .
D: TRBD2
length: 17
J: TRBJ2-3
V: TRBV15
CDR3: CATSTTSLHSSTDTQYF
DNA: TGTGCCACCAGCACGACTAGCCTCCATTCTAGCACAGATACGCAGTATTTT

size: .
D: TRBD1
length: 16
J: TRBJ2-5
V: TRBV12-3/TRBV12-4
CDR3: CASRFTGTGGGETQYF
DNA: TGTGCCAGCAGATTCACCGGGACAGGGGGCGGTGAGACCCAGTACTTC

size: few
D: .
length: 15
J: TRBJ2-1
V: TRBV18
CDR3: CASSPRVSSGGRQFF
DNA: TGTGCCAGCTCACCACGGGTGTCCAGCGGCGGACGTCAGTTCTTC

size: few
D: .
length: 15
J: TRBJ2-3
V: TRBV5-5
CDR3: CASSLGTKAGDTQYF
DNA: TGTGCCAGCAGCTTGGGGACAAAGGCAGGAGATACGCAGTATTTT

size: .
D: .
length: 13
J: TRBJ2-7
V: TRBV4-3
CDR3: CASSQDTVREQYF
DNA: TGCGCCAGCAGCCAAGATACCGTGCGAGAGCAGTACTTC

size: .
D: TRBD2
length: 15
J: TRBJ2-2
V: TRBV12-3/TRBV12-4
CDR3: CASSSWTSDTGELFF
DNA: TGTGCCAGCAGTTCCTGGACTAGCGACACCGGGGAGCTGTTTTTT

size: few
D: TRBD2
length: 14
J: TRBJ2-5
V: TRBV7-9
CDR3: CASSPLAVEETQYF
DNA: TGTGCCAGCAGCCCACTAGCGGTTGAAGAGACCCAGTACTTC

size: .
D: TRBD1
length: 15
J: TRBJ2-5
V: TRBV15
CDR3: CATSRRRDSAVAEYF
DNA: TGTGCCACCAGCAGACGCCGGGACAGCGCCGTTGCCGAGTACTTC

size: few
D: .
length: 15
J: TRBJ2-3
V: TRBV4-3
CDR3: CASSQRQGGPDTQYF
DNA: TGCGCCAGCAGCCAAAGACAGGGAGGTCCAGATACGCAGTATTTT

size: many
D: TRBD2
length: 18
J: TRBJ2-1
V: TRBV4-2
CDR3: CASSQDSGLAGSYNEQFF
DNA: TGTGCCAGCAGCCAAGATTCGGGACTAGCGGGATCCTACAATGAGCAGTTCTTC

size: few
D: .
length: 14
J: TRBJ2-7
V: TRBV6-1
CDR3: CASSEIQVHYEQYF
DNA: TGTGCCAGCAGTGAAATTCAGGTTCACTACGAGCAGTACTTC

size: .
D: .
length: 14
J: TRBJ1-2
V: TRBV12-3/TRBV12-4
CDR3: CASSFGAANYGYTF
DNA: TGTGCCAGCAGTTTTGGGGCAGCGAACTATGGCTACACCTTC

size: few
D: TRBD2
length: 15
J: TRBJ2-7
V: TRBV18
CDR3: CASSIQREATYEQYF
DNA: TGTGCCAGCTCGATCCAGCGGGAGGCTACCTACGAGCAGTACTTC

size: .
D: .
length: 13
J: TRBJ2-1
V: TRBV3-1
CDR3: CASSQVGWDEQFF
DNA: TGTGCCAGCAGCCAAGTAGGGTGGGATGAGCAGTTCTTC

size: .
D: .
length: 14
J: TRBJ1-2
V: TRBV7-9
CDR3: CASSLVFREEGYTF
DNA: TGTGCCAGCAGCTTAGTCTTCCGGGAGGAGGGCTACACCTTC

size: few
D: .
length: 13
J: TRBJ1-5
V: TRBV12-3/TRBV12-4
CDR3: CASSGSQNQPQHF
DNA: TGTGCCAGCAGTGGCAGCCAAAATCAGCCCCAGCATTTT

size: many
D: .
length: 11
J: TRBJ1-2
V: TRBV20-1
CDR3: CSASRGYGYTF
DNA: TGCAGTGCTAGCCGGGGGTATGGCTACACCTTC

size: .
D: TRBD2
length: 15
J: TRBJ2-1
V: TRBV6-2/TRBV6-3
CDR3: CASSYLAGAYNEQFF
DNA: TGTGCCAGCAGCTACCTAGCGGGGGCCTACAATGAGCAGTTCTTC

size: .
D: TRBD2
length: 15
J: TRBJ2-1
V: TRBV27
CDR3: CASSLKLAVYNEQFF
DNA: TGTGCCAGCAGTTTGAAACTAGCGGTCTACAATGAGCAGTTCTTC

size: .
D: .
length: 14
J: TRBJ2-5
V: TRBV4-3
CDR3: CASSQTRGEETQYF
DNA: TGCGCCAGCAGTCAAACCCGCGGGGAAGAGACCCAGTACTTC

size: many
D: TRBD2
length: 15
J: TRBJ2-1
V: TRBV12-3/TRBV12-4
CDR3: CASSSSGVPYNEQFF
DNA: TGTGCCAGCAGTTCTAGCGGGGTGCCCTACAATGAGCAGTTCTTC

size: few
D: .
length: 15
J: TRBJ1-5
V: TRBV12-3/TRBV12-4
CDR3: CASSPVGSVNQPQHF
DNA: TGTGCCAGCAGCCCAGTGGGTTCGGTCAATCAGCCCCAGCATTTT

size: few
D: TRBD2
length: 15
J: TRBJ2-5
V: TRBV7-2
CDR3: CASSVWGLTQETQYF
DNA: TGTGCCAGCAGCGTATGGGGACTAACCCAAGAGACCCAGTACTTC

size: .
D: TRBD1
length: 15
J: TRBJ1-4
V: TRBV11-2
CDR3: CASSDRDRGLEKLFF
DNA: TGTGCCAGCAGCGACCGGGACAGGGGGCTTGAAAAACTGTTTTTT

size: many
D: TRBD2
length: 15
J: TRBJ2-1
V: TRBV20-1
CDR3: CSARVGLAGYNEQFF
DNA: TGCAGTGCTAGAGTTGGACTAGCAGGCTACAATGAGCAGTTCTTC

size: few
D: TRBD2
length: 14
J: TRBJ2-5
V: TRBV12-3/TRBV12-4
CDR3: CASSTNSGRGTQYF
DNA: TGTGCCAGCAGTACAAATAGCGGGAGAGGGACCCAGTACTTC

size: .
D: .
length: 13
J: TRBJ1-5
V: TRBV7-8
CDR3: CASTPQLGQPQHF
DNA: TGTGCCAGCACCCCCCAACTCGGCCAGCCCCAGCATTTT

size: .
D: .
length: 15
J: TRBJ1-5
V: TRBV5-4
CDR3: CASSPDPGADQPQHF
DNA: TGTGCCAGCAGCCCGGACCCCGGGGCGGATCAGCCCCAGCATTTT

size: few
D: .
length: 16
J: TRBJ2-4
V: TRBV6-1
CDR3: CASSSLTLGAKNIQYF
DNA: TGTGCCAGCAGTAGCCTCACCCTAGGGGCCAAAAACATTCAGTACTTC

size: few
D: .
length: 13
J: TRBJ2-2
V: TRBV5-5
CDR3: CASSLLVFGELFF
DNA: TGTGCCAGCAGCTTACTAGTCTTTGGGGAGCTGTTTTTT

size: few
D: TRBD2
length: 19
J: TRBJ2-1
V: TRBV13
CDR3: CASSSGLAGGLSSYNEQFF
DNA: TGTGCCAGCAGCTCAGGACTAGCGGGAGGTCTTAGCTCCTACAATGAGCAGTTCTTC

size: .
D: .
length: 12
J: TRBJ2-7
V: TRBV3-1
CDR3: CASSHGHFEQYF
DNA: TGTGCCAGCAGCCATGGACATTTCGAGCAGTACTTC

size: .
D: .
length: 14
J: TRBJ1-6
V: TRBV20-1
CDR3: CSARESLGHSPLHF
DNA: TGCAGTGCTAGAGAATCCCTGGGGCATTCACCCCTCCACTTT

size: .
D: .
length: 12
J: TRBJ1-5
V: TRBV6-1
CDR3: CASRDAPQPQHF
DNA: TGTGCCAGCAGGGACGCTCCTCAGCCCCAGCATTTT

size: few
D: TRBD2
length: 16
J: TRBJ2-1
V: TRBV4-1
CDR3: CASSQHLADNYNEQFF
DNA: TGCGCCAGCAGCCAGCATCTAGCGGATAATTACAATGAGCAGTTCTTC

size: few
D: TRBD2
length: 16
J: TRBJ2-1
V: TRBV5-1
CDR3: CASSLLLAGGLNEQFF
DNA: TGCGCCAGCAGCTTGCTACTAGCGGGGGGTCTCAATGAGCAGTTCTTC

size: .
D: TRBD2
length: 16
J: TRBJ2-1
V: TRBV12-3/TRBV12-4
CDR3: CASSWTSGSGNNEQFF
DNA: TGTGCCAGCAGCTGGACTAGCGGGAGTGGAAACAATGAGCAGTTCTTC

size: .
D: .
length: 15
J: TRBJ2-2
V: TRBV12-3/TRBV12-4
CDR3: CASSLGARVTGELFF
DNA: TGTGCCAGCAGTTTAGGGGCCAGGGTAACCGGGGAGCTGTTTTTT

size: .
D: .
length: 12
J: TRBJ2-7
V: TRBV6-1
CDR3: CASLASLSEQYF
DNA: TGTGCCAGCCTAGCGTCCCTGAGTGAGCAGTACTTC

size: few
D: .
length: 14
J: TRBJ2-5
V: TRBV10-1
CDR3: CASSENGGRETQYF
DNA: TGCGCCAGCAGTGAGAACGGGGGTCGGGAGACCCAGTACTTC

size: .
D: TRBD1
length: 14
J: TRBJ2-7
V: TRBV7-2
CDR3: CASSQRQGIYEQYF
DNA: TGTGCCAGCAGCCAAAGACAGGGGATCTACGAGCAGTACTTC

size: .
D: .
length: 12
J: TRBJ1-2
V: TRBV6-6
CDR3: CASSTGPYGYTF
DNA: TGTGCCAGCAGTACAGGACCTTATGGCTACACCTTC

size: .
D: TRBD1
length: 15
J: TRBJ2-3
V: TRBV5-5
CDR3: CASSGGQGVTDTQYF
DNA: TGTGCCAGCAGCGGGGGACAGGGGGTAACAGATACGCAGTATTTT

size: .
D: TRBD1
length: 15
J: TRBJ1-1
V: TRBV4-2
CDR3: CASSQGTGMSTEAFF
DNA: TGTGCCAGCAGCCAAGGGACAGGGATGAGCACTGAAGCTTTCTTT

size: few
D: .
length: 13
J: TRBJ1-5
V: TRBV12-3/TRBV12-4
CDR3: CASSFLGNQPQHF
DNA: TGTGCCAGCAGTTTCTTAGGTAATCAGCCCCAGCATTTT

size: few
D: .
length: 15
J: TRBJ1-5
V: TRBV29-1
CDR3: CSVDQRCSGNQPQHF
DNA: TGCAGCGTTGATCAGCGGTGTTCGGGCAATCAGCCCCAGCATTTT

size: few
D: .
length: 16
J: TRBJ2-7
V: TRBV4-1
CDR3: CASSQEASGTYYEQYF
DNA: TGCGCCAGCAGCCAAGAAGCCTCCGGGACATACTACGAGCAGTACTTC

size: .
D: .
length: 15
J: TRBJ1-3
V: TRBV6-1
CDR3: CASSEGLSVGNTIYF
DNA: TGTGCCAGCAGTGAAGGTCTGTCGGTTGGAAACACCATATATTTT

size: many
D: .
length: 15
J: TRBJ2-1
V: TRBV4-3
CDR3: CASSQDRGPYNEQFF
DNA: TGCGCCAGCAGCCAAGACAGGGGACCCTACAATGAGCAGTTCTTC

size: few
D: .
length: 16
J: TRBJ1-1
V: TRBV12-3/TRBV12-4
CDR3: CASSHEGAGTDTEAFF
DNA: TGTGCCAGCAGCCACGAAGGGGCAGGCACCGACACTGAAGCTTTCTTT

size: .
D: .
length: 16
J: TRBJ1-2
V: TRBV11-2
CDR3: CASSSPSGAGGYGYTF
DNA: TGTGCCAGCAGCTCCCCCTCCGGGGCAGGCGGCTATGGCTACACCTTC